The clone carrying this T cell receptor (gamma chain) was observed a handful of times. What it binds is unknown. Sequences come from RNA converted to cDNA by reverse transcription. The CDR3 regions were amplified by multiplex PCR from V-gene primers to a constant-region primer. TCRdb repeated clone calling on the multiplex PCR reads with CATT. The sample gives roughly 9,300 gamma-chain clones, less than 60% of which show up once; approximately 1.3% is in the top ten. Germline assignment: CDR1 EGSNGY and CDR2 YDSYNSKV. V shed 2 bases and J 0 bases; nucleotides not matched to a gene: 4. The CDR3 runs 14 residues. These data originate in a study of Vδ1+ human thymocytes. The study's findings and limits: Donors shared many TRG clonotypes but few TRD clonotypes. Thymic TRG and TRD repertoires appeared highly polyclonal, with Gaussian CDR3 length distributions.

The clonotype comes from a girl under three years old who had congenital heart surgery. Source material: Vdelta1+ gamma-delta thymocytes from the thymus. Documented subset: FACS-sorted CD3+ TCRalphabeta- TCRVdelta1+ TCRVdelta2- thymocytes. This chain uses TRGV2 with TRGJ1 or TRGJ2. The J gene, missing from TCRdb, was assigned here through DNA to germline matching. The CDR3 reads CATWDASNYYKKLF. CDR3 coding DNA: TGTGCCACCTGGGACGCGTCGAATTATTATAAGAAACTCTTT.